This T cell receptor beta chain is drawn from a study of TIL therapy for anti-PD-1-resistant metastatic lung cancer. Study-wide results and caveats: TIL clonotype persistence in blood showed no apparent association with response.

Germline CDR1 LNHDA, CDR2 SQIVND (reference sequence). The V gene lost 5 bases and the J gene lost 4 bases, with 8 bases spanning the gap. CDR3 length: 12 amino acids. Sequencing used immunoSEQ v3. Only in-frame clones appear in the TCRdb table, and some are missing; sequencing was by immunoSEQ multiplex PCR. The sample lists about 15,000 clones; about 82% were seen once. In regard to this clone: The antigen is undetermined.

Time point: pre-treatment sample, taken before nivolumab and TIL therapy. Adults with stage 4 NSCLC were enrolled in a phase I trial. The chain couples TRBV19 to TRBJ1-2; D not certain. The receptor was isolated from a person between 30 and 80 years old with non-small cell lung cancer. Material: blood, obtained at baseline. CDR3 protein: CASSADRYGYTF. CDR3 nucleotide sequence: TGTGCCAGTAGTGCAGACCGCTATGGCTACACCTTC.